This T cell receptor (beta chain) was sequenced for a study of blood T cell repertoires in COVID-19. Libraries were prepared by immunoSEQ multiplex PCR; TCRdb keeps only in-frame clonotypes and omits some of them. The profile shows about 90,000 clones, just over 90% of them singletons. The V and J ends lost 4 bases and 6 bases, in that order; junction bases with no gene match: 8. CDR1 MNHGY and CDR2 SVAAGI come from the germline V gene. The CDR3 runs to 15 residues. The rearrangement uses TRBV6-9 and TRBJ1-2; 10 bases match TRBD1. The TCR was taken from a man in his fifties or sixties with acute or convalescent COVID-19. The sample comprised peripheral blood. The CDR3 sequence is CASSWKPGQGNGYTF. For the CDR3, the DNA is TGTGCCAGCAGTTGGAAACCGGGACAGGGGAATGGCTACACCTTC.